This TCR beta chain originates from a study of T cell clonotyping in hematopoietic cell transplantation. The J segment lost 5 bases and the V segment lost 5 bases, leaving 5 bases of the junction unmatched. The CDR3 contains 14 residues. The V gene's germline CDR1 is LGHNA and CDR2 YNFKEQ. Here immunoSEQ multiplex PCR was the method, and the copy in TCRdb shows in-frame clones only, minus some. The sample comprises about 45,000 clones, around 95% of which are singletons, and about 0.8% rests with the top ten. The J gene is TRBJ2-2, the V gene TRBV4-2; 7 nucleotides align to TRBD2. Source material: peripheral blood mononuclear cells. The clonotype originates from a woman between 50 and 59 years old in good health. Some clones in this sample may be carry-over from other donors' samples. The CDR3 DNA follows: TGTGCCAGCAGCAGCGGGGCCCAGACCGGGGAGCTGTTTTTT. It translates to CASSSGAQTGELFF.